This TCR beta chain was documented in a study of monozygotic twins with inflammatory bowel disease. The unique tags termed UMIs, each holding a 6-nucleotide sample barcode, were added by means of template switching. TCRdb reworked the 5' RACE reads into one entry per CDR3 protein, no DNA. The clone table shows 95,000 to 110,000 distinct CDR3 sequences, with the ten largest holding 1.5% to 2%. The CDR3 consists of 13 residues. Germline values: CDR1 SGHTA, CDR2 FQGNSA. Regarding the study as a whole: Among IBD patients, TCRbeta diversity (inverse Simpson) was lower than in healthy co-twins. Differing T cell subtypes remained indistinguishable.

A remark on this clonotype: The antigen remains unidentified.

Sequencing used blood. J is TRBJ1-5 and V is TRBV7-2. The receptor's source is a human donor with ulcerative colitis or Crohn's disease, or a healthy co-twin of an affected twin (not recorded which). This CDR3 is CASSLGDYQPQHF.